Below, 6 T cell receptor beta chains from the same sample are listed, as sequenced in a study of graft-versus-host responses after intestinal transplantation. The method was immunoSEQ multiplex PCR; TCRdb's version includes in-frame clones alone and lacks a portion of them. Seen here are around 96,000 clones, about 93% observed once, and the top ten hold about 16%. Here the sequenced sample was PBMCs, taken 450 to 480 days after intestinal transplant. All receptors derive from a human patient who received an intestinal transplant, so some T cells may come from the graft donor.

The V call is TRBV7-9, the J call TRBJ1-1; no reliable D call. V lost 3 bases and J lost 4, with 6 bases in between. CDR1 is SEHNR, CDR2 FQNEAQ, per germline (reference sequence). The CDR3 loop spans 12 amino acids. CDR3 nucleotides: TGTGCCAGCAGCTTCGGGCTCACTGAAGCTTTCTTT. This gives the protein CASSFGLTEAFF.

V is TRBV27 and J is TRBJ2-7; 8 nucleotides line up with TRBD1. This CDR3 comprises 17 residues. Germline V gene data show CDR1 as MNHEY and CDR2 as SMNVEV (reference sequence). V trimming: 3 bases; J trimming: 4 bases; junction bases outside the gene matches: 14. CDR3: CASSFRQYRGEVYEQYF. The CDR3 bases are TGTGCCAGCAGTTTTCGGCAATACAGGGGGGAGGTGTACGAGCAGTACTTC.

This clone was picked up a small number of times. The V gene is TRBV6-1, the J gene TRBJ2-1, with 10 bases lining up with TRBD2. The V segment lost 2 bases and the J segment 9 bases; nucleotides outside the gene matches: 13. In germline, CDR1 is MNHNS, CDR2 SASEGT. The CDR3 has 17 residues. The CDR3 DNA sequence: TGTGCCAGCAGTGAACCCCCGGGAAGCGGGGGGGCTTCTGAGCAGTTCTTC. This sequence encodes CASSEPPGSGGASEQFF.

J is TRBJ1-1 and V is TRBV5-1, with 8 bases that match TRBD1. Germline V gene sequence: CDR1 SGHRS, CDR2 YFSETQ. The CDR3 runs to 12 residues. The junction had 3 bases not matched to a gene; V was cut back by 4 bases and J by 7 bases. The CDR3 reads CASSPGQGEAFF. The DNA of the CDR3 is TGCGCCAGCAGCCCCGGACAGGGTGAAGCTTTCTTT.

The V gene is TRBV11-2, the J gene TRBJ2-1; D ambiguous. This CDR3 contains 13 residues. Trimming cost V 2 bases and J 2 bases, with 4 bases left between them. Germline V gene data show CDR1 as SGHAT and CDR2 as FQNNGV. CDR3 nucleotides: TGTGCCAGCAGCTTACCCCCCTACAATGAGCAGTTCTTC. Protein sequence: CASSLPPYNEQFF.

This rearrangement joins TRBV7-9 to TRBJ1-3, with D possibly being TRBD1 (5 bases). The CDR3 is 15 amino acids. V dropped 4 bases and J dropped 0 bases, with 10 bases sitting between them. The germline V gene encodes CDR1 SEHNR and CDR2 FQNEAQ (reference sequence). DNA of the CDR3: TGTGCCAGCAGCTGGGGGTCCCCCTCTGGAAACACCATATATTTT. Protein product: CASSWGSPSGNTIYF. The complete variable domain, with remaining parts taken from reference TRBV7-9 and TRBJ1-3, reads DTGVSQNPRHKITKRGQNVTFRCDPISEHNRLYWYRQTLGQGPEFLTYFQNEAQLEKSRLLSDRFSAERPKGSFSTLEIQRTEQGDSAMYLCASSWGSPSGNTIYFGEGSWLTVV.